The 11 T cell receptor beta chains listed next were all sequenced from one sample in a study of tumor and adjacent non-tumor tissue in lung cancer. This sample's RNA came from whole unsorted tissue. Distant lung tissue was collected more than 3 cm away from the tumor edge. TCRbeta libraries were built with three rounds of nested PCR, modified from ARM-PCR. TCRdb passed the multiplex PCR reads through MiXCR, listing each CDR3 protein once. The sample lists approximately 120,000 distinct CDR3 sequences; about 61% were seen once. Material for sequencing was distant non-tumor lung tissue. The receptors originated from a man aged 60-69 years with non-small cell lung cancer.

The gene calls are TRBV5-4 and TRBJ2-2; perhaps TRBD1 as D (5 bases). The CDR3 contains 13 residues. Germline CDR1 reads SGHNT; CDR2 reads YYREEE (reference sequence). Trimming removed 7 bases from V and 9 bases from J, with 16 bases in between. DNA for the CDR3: TGTGCCAGCGGACACTCCCATGTCTGGGAGCTGTTTTTT. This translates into CASGHSHVWELFF.

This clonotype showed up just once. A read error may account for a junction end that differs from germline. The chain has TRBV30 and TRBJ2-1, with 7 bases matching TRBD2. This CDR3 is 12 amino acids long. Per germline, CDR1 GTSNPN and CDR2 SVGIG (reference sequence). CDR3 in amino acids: CALSGAGLEQFF. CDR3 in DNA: TGTGCCTTGAGTGGAGCGGGATTAGAGCAGTTCTTC.

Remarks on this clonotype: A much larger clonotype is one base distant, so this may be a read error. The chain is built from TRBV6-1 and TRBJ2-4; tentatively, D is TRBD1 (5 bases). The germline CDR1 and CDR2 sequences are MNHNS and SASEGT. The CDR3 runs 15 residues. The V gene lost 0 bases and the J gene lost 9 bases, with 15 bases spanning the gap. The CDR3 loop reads CASSEAGGATSIQYF. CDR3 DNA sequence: TGTGCCAGCAGTGAAGCGGGTGGGGCAACAAGCATTCAGTACTTC.

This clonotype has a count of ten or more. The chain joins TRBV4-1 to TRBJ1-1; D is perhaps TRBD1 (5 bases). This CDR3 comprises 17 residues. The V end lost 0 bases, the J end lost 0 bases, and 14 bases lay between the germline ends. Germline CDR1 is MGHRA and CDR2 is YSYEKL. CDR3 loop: CASSQDFRGGMNTEAFF. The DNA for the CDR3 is TGCGCCAGCAGCCAAGATTTTAGGGGCGGCATGAACACTGAAGCTTTCTTT.

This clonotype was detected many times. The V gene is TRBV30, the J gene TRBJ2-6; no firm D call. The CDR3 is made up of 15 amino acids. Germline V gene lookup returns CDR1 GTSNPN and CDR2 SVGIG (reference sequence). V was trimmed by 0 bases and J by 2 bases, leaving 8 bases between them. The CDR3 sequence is CAWSVRTPGANVLTF. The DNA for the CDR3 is TGTGCCTGGAGTGTTCGGACCCCTGGGGCCAACGTCCTGACTTTC. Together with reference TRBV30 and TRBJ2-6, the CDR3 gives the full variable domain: SQTIHQWPATLVQPVGSPLSLECTVEGTSNPNLYWYRQAAGRGLQLLFYSVGIGQISSEVPQNLSASRPQDRQFILSSKKLLLSDSGFYLCAWSVRTPGANVLTFGAGSRLTVL.

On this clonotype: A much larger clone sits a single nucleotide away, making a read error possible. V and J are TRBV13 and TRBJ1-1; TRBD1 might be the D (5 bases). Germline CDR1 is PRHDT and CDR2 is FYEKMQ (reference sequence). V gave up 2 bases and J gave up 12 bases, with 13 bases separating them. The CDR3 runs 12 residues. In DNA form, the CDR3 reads TGTGCCAGCAGCTTATATTCGACAGAGACTTTCTTT. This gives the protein CASSLYSTETFF.

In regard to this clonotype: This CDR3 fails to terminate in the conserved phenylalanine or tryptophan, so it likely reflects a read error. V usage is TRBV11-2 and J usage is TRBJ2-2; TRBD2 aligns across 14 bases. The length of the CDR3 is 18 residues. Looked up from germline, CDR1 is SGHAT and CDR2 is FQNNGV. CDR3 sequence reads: CASSSGLAGVTNAGELFS. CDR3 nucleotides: TGTGCCAGCAGCTCGGGACTAGCGGGAGTGACGAACGCCGGGGAGCTGTTTTCT.

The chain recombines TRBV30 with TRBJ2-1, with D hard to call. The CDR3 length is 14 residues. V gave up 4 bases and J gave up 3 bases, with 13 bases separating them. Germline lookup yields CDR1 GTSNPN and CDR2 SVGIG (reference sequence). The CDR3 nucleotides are TGTGCCTGGATTGTAGGGCAGTTCTACAATGAGCAGTTCTTC. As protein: CAWIVGQFYNEQFF.

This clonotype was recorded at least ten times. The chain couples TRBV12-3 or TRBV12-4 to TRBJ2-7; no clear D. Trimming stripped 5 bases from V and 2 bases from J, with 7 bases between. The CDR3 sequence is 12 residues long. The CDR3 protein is CASSRPPYEQYF. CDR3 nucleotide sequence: TGTGCCAGCAGTCGACCTCCCTACGAGCAGTACTTC.

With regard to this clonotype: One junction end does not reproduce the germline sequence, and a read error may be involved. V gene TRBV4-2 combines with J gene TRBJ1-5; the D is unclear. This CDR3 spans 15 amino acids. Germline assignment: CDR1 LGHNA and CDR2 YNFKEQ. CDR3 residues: CASRQDFSSNQSQHF. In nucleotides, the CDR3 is TGTGCCAGCAGACAAGATTTCAGTAGCAATCAGTCCCAGCATTTT.

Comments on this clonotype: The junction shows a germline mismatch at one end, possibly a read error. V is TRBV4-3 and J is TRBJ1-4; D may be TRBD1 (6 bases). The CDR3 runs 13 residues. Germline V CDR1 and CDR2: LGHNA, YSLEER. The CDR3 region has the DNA TGTGCCAGCAGCCAAGGCAGGGGTGAAAAACTGTTTTTT. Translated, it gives CASSQGRGEKLFF.